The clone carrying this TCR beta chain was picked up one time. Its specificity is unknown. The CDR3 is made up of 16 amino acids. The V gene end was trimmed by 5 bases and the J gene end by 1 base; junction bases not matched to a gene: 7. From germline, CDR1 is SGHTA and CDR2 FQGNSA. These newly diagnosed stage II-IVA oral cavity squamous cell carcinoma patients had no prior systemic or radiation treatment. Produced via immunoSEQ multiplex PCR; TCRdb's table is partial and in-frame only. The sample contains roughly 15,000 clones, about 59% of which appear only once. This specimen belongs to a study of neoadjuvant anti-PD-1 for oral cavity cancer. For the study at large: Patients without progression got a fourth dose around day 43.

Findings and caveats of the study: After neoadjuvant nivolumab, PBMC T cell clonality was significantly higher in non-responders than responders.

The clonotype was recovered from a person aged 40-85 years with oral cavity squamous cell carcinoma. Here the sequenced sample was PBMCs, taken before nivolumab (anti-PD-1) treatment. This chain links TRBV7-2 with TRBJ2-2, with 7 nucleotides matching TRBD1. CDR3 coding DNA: TGTGCCAGCAGCCATCGGACAGGAATGAACACCGGGGAGCTGTTTTTT. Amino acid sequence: CASSHRTGMNTGELFF.